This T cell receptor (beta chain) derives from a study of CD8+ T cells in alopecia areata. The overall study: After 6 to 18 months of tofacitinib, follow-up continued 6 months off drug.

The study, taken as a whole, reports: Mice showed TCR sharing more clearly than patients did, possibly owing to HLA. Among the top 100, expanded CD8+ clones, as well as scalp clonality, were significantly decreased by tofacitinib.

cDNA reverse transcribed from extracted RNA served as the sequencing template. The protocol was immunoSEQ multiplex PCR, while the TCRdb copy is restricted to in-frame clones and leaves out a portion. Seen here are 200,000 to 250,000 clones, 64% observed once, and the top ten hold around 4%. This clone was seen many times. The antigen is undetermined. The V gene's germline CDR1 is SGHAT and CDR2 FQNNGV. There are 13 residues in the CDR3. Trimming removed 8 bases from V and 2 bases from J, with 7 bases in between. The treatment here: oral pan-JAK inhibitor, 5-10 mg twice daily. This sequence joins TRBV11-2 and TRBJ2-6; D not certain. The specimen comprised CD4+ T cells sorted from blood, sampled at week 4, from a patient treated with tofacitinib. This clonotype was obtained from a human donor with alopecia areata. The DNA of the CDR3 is TGTGCCAGCGGGTTCGCTGGGGCCAACGTCCTGACTTTC. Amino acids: CASGFAGANVLTF. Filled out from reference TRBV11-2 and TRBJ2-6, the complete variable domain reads EAGVAQSPRYKIIEKRQSVAFWCNPISGHATLYWYQQILGQGPKLLIQFQNNGVVDDSQLPKDRFSAERLKGVDSTLKIQPAKLEDSAVYLCASGFAGANVLTFGAGSRLTVL.